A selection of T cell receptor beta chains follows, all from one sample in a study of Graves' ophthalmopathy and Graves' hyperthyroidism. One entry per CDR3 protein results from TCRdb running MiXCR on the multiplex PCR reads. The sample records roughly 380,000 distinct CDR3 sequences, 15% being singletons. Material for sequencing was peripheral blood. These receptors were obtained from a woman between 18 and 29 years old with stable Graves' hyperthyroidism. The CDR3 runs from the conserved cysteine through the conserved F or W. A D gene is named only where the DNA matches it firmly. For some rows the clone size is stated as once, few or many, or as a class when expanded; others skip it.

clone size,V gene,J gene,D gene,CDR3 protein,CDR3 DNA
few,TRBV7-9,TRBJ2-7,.,CASSLRGGMYEQYF,TGTGCCAGCAGCTTACGAGGGGGTATGTACGAGCAGTACTTC
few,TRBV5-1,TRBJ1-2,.,CASSLLISPEGYGYTF,TGCGCCAGCAGCTTGCTTATCTCCCCAGAGGGCTATGGCTACACCTTC
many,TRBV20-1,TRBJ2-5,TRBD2,CSARDNSGVGAQYF,TGCAGTGCTAGAGATAATAGCGGGGTCGGGGCCCAGTACTTC
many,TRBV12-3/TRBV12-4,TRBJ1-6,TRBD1,CASSWDSNSPLHF,TGTGCCAGCAGTTGGGACAGCAATTCACCCCTCCACTTT
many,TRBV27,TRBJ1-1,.,CASSPTAFRTEAFF,TGTGCCAGCAGTCCGACAGCGTTTCGGACTGAAGCTTTCTTT
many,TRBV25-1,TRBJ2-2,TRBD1,CASSEYSPDRVGDRNTGELFF,TGTGCCAGCAGTGAATATTCCCCGGACAGGGTTGGCGATCGGAACACCGGGGAGCTGTTTTTT
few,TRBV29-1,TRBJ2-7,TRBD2,CSVCDGGACEQYF,TGCAGCGTTTGTGACGGGGGGGCTTGCGAGCAGTACTTC
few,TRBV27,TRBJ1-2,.,CASSLSPGAAFFFYGYTF,TGTGCCAGCAGTTTATCCCCAGGGGCCGCCTTCTTTTTTTATGGCTACACCTTC
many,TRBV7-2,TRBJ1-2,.,CASSLISYGYTF,TGTGCCAGCAGCTTAATCTCCTATGGCTACACCTTC
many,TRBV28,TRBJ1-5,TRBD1,CASRDSYSNQPQHF,TGTGCCAGTCGGGACAGCTATAGCAATCAGCCCCAGCATTTT
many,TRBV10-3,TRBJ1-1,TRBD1,CAISLGQGHTEAFF,TGTGCCATCAGTCTAGGACAGGGTCACACTGAAGCTTTCTTT
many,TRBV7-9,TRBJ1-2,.,CASSLEAAGGYTF,TGTGCCAGCAGCTTAGAGGCAGCAGGAGGCTACACCTTC
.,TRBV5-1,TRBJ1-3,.,CASSLSGGRNTIYF,TGCGCCAGCAGCTTGTCTGGGGGGCGCAACACCATATATTTT
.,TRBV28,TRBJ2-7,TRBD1,CASRVHRDSYEQYF,TGTGCCAGCAGAGTCCACCGGGACAGCTACGAGCAGTACTTC
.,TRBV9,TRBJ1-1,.,CASSPGGGEEIGTEAFF,TGTGCCAGCAGCCCCGGGGGGGGGGAGGAGATTGGCACTGAAGCTTTCTTT
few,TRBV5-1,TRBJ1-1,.,CASSLNVRGLDTEAFF,TGCGCCAGCAGCTTGAACGTGAGGGGGTTGGACACTGAAGCTTTCTTT